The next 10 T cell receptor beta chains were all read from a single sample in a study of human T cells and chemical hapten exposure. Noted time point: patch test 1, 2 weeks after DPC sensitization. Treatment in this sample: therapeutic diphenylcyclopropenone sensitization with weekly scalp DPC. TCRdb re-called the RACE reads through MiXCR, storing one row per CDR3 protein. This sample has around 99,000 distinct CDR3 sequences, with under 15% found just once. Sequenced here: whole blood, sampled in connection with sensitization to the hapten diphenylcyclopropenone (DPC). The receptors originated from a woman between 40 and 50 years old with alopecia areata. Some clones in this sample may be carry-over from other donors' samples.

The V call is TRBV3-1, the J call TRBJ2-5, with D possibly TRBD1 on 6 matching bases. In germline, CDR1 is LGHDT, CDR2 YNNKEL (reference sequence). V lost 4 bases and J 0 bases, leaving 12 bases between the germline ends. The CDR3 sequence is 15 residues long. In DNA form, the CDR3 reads TGTGCCAGCAGCCCAGGACAGTCCCACCAAGAGACCCAGTACTTC. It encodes CASSPGQSHQETQYF.

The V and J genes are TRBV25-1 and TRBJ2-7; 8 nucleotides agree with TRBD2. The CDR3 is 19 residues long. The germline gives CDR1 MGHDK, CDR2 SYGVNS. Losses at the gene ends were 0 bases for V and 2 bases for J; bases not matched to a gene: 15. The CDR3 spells CASSEYQGHGGRNTYEQYF. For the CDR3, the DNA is TGTGCCAGCAGTGAATATCAGGGGCATGGCGGGAGGAATACCTACGAGCAGTACTTC.

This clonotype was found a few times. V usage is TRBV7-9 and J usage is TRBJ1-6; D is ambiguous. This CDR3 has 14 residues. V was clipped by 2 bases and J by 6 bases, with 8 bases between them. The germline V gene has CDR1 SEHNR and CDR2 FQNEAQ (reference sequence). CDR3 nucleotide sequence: TGTGCCAGCAGCTTACAGTCGAGTAATTCACCCCTCCACTTT. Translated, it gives CASSLQSSNSPLHF.

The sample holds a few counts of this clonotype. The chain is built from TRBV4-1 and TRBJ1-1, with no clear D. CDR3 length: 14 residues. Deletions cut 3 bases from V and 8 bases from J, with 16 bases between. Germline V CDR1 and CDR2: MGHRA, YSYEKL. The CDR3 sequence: CASSQDPSGTEAFF. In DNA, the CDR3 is TGCGCCAGCAGCCAGGATCCATCAGGAACCGAAGCTTTCTTT.

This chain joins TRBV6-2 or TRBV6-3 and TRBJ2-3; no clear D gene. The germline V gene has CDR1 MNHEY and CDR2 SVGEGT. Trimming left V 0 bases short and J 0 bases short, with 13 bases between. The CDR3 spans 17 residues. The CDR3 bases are TGTGCCAGCAGTTACTCCGTCGGCCAGGCGAGCACAGATACGCAGTATTTT. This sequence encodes CASSYSVGQASTDTQYF.

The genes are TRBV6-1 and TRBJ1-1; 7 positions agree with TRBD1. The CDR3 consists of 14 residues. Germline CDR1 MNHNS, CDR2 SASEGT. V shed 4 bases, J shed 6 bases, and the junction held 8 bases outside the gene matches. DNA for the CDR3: TGTGCCAGCAGTGGTACAGGGGTTGGGTCTGAAGCTTTCTTT. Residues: CASSGTGVGSEAFF.

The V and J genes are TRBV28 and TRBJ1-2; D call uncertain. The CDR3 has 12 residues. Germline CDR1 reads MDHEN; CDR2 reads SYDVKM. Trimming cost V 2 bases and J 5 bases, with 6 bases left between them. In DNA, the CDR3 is TGTGCCAGCAGTTTAGGTCCGTATGGCTACACCTTC. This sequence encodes CASSLGPYGYTF.

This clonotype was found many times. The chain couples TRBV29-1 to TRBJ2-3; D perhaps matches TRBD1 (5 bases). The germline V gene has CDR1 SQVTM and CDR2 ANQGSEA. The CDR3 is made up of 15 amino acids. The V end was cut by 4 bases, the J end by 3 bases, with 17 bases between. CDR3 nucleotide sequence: TGCAGCGTTGGGACATCGAGAGTCGGGACAGATACGCAGTATTTT. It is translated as CSVGTSRVGTDTQYF.

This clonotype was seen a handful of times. The CDR3 here is CASSLLTGVGEKLFF. The CDR3 nucleotides read TGTGCCAGCAGCTTACTGACAGGGGTTGGGGAAAAACTGTTTTTT. The chain joins TRBV11-2 to TRBJ1-4; TRBD1 matches 8 bases. CDR3 size: 15 residues. Germline loops: CDR1 SGHAT, CDR2 FQNNGV. Trimming at V came to 2 bases and at J to 8 bases, leaving 7 bases not matched to a gene.

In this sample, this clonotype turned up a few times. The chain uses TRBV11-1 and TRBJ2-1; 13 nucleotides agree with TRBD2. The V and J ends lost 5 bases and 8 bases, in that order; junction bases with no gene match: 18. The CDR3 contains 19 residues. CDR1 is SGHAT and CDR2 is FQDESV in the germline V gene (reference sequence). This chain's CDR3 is CASSLLGTSGKTPFDEQFF. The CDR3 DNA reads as TGTGCCAGCAGCCTTCTCGGGACTAGCGGGAAGACCCCGTTTGATGAGCAGTTCTTC.